The next 5 T cell receptor beta chains were all read from a single sample in a study of prognosis after radiotherapy for stage I lung cancer. Amplicons of TCR beta CDR3 were generated from genomic DNA by two-round multiplex PCR. Every TRBV and TRBJ gene had its own specific primer in first-round PCR. TCRdb processed the multiplex PCR reads anew with MiXCR; each CDR3 protein has one entry. This table holds about 35,000 distinct CDR3 sequences, nearly 35% found once. The sample here was PBMCs, taken before or after stereotactic body radiation therapy (not recorded which). The receptors stem from a donor of 50 years or more with non-small cell lung cancer.

Ten or more counts support this clonotype. The rearrangement links TRBV19 to TRBJ1-4; D gene uncertain. Trimming removed 4 bases from V and 1 base from J, with 10 bases in between. In germline, CDR1 is LNHDA, CDR2 SQIVND (reference sequence). This CDR3 has 15 amino acids. The CDR3 is CASSTFHQTNEKLFF. In DNA, the CDR3 is TGTGCCAGTAGTACCTTCCATCAAACTAATGAAAAACTGTTTTTT.

At least ten counts were recorded for this clonotype. V is TRBV6-1 and J is TRBJ1-1, with TRBD1 matching over 9 bases. Germline CDR1 and CDR2: MNHNS and SASEGT. The CDR3 is made up of 13 amino acids. V lost 6 bases, J lost 6 bases, and 5 bases stayed unmatched. CDR3 bases: TGTGCCAGCAGCCGGGGACAGGGTGCTGAAGCTTTCTTT. It encodes CASSRGQGAEAFF.

This sequence joins TRBV6-1 and TRBJ2-1, with D unclear. Germline V gene lookup returns CDR1 MNHNS and CDR2 SASEGT. Between the trimmed V and J ends, which lost 8 bases and 6 bases, there was a span of 8 bases. The CDR3 is made up of 11 amino acids. The CDR3 sequence is CASAASNEQFF. The DNA for the CDR3 is TGTGCCAGCGCGGCTAGCAATGAGCAGTTCTTC.

This clonotype occurred many times. The V gene is TRBV28, the J gene TRBJ2-3, with D perhaps matching TRBD2 (6 bases). The CDR3 consists of 17 residues. Per the germline V gene, CDR1 is MDHEN and CDR2 is SYDVKM. The V gene lost 4 bases and the J gene lost 2 bases, with 19 bases spanning the gap. The CDR3 DNA follows: TGTGCCAGCAGTTCCCGGGTAGGGCGGGGCCACACAGATACGCAGTATTTT. Protein: CASSSRVGRGHTDTQYF.

A remark on this clonotype: Only one base separates this from a far larger clonotype, so it likely reflects a read error. The chain couples TRBV6-9 to TRBJ2-5; the D gene could be TRBD1 or TRBD2 (5 bases each). Germline V lookup: CDR1 MNHGY, CDR2 SVAAGI. The CDR3 is 14 residues long. Trimming stripped 3 bases from V and 7 bases from J, with 15 bases between. The CDR3 DNA is TGTGCCAGCAGTTACTCTCGGGACCCGTGGACCCAGTACTTC. This sequence encodes CASSYSRDPWTQYF.